This T cell receptor beta chain was obtained from a study of blood T cell repertoires in COVID-19. Study in general: In each case, the material was cDNA or gDNA derived from T cells, B-cell-depleted T cells, or PBMCs.

In the authors' methods: Estimation of nucleated cell counts was performed using reference gene primer amplification. Repertoires were generated with immunoSEQ multiplex PCR, while TCRdb's copy carries only in-frame clones and drops some. That table gives V, J and clone size, and the DNA gave D and trimming. There are about 190,000 clones in the sample; 70% to 90% occur only once, and approximately 5.6% lies in the top ten. The germline V gene has CDR1 MDHEN and CDR2 SYDVKM. Trimming removed 6 bases at V and 4 bases at J, with 22 bases between. The CDR3 has 16 residues. The sequencing sample was made of peripheral blood. The chain carries TRBV28 and TRBJ2-7; D is possibly TRBD2 (7 bases). This TCR derives from a woman aged 40 to 49 who had recovered from COVID-19. The CDR3 here is CASRSPPRGAGYEQYF. In nucleotides, the CDR3 is TGTGCCAGCAGATCCCCACCACGGGGGGCCGGGTACGAGCAGTACTTC.